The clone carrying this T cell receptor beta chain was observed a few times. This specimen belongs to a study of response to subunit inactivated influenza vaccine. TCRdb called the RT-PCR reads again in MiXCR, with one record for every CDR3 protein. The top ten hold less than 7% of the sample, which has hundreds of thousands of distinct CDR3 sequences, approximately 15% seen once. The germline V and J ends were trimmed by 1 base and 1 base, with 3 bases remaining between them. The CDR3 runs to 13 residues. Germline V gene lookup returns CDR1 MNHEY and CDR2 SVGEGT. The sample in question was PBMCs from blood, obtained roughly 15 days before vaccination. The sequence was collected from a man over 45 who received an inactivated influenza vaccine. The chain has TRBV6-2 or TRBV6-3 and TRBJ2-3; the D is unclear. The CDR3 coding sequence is TGTGCCAGCAGTTACTTCCGCACAGATACGCAGTATTTT. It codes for CASSYFRTDTQYF.